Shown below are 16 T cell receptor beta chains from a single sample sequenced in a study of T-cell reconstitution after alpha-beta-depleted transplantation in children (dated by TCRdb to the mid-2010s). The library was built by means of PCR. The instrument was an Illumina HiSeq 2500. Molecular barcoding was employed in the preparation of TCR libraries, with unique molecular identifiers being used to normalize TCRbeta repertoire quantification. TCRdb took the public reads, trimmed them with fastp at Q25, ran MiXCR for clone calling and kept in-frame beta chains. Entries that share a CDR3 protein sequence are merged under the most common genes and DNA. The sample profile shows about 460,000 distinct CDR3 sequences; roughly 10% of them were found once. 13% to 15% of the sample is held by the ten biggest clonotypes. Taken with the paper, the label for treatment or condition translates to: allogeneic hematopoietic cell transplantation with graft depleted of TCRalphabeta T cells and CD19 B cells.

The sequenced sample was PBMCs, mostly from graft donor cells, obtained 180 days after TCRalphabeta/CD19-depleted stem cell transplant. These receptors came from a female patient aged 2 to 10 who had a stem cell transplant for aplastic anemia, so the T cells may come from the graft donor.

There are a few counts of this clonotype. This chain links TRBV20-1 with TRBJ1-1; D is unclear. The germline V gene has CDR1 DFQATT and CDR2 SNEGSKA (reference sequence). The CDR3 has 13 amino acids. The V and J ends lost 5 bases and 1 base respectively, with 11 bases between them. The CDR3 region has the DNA TGCAGTGCTCTTGGGGTTCCGAACACTGAAGCTTTCTTT. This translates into CSALGVPNTEAFF.

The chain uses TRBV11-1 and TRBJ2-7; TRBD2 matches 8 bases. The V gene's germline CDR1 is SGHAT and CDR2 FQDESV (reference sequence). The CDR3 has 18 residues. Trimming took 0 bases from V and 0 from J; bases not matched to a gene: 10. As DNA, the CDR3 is TGTGCCAGCAGCTTAGCAGGGAGGGCTAGCGGGTTCTCCTACGAGCAGTACGTC. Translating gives CASSLAGRASGFSYEQYV.

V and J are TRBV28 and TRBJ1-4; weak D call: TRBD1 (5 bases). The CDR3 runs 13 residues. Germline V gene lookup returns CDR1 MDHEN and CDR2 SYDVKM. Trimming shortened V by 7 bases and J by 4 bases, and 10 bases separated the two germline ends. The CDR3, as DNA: TGTGCCAGCAATGAAGACAGTAATGAAAAACTGTTTTTT. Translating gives CASNEDSNEKLFF. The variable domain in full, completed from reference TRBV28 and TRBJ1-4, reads DVKVTQSSRYLVKRTGEKVFLECVQDMDHENMFWYRQDPGLGLRLIYFSYDVKMKEKGDIPEGYSVSREKKERFSLILESASTNQTSMYLCASNEDSNEKLFFGSGTQLSVL.

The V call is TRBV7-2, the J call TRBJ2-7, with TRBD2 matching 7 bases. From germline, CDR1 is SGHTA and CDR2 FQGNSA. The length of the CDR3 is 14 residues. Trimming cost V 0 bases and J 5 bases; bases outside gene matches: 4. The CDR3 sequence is CASSLAQRGNEQYV. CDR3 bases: TGTGCCAGCAGCTTAGCTCAGCGGGGAAACGAGCAGTACGTC.

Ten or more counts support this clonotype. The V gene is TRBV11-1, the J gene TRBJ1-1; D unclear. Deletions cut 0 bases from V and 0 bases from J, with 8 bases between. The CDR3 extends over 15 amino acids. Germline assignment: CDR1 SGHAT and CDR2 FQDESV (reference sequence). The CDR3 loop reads CASSLARGVNTEAFF. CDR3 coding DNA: TGTGCCAGCAGCTTAGCGCGGGGAGTGAACACTGAAGCTTTCTTT.

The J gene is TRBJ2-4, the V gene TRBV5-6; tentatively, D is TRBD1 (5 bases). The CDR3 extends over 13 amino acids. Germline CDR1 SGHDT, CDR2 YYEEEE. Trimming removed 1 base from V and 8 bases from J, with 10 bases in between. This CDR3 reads CASSLQGRDIQYF. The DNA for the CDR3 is TGTGCCAGCAGCTTGCAGGGTAGGGACATTCAGTACTTC.

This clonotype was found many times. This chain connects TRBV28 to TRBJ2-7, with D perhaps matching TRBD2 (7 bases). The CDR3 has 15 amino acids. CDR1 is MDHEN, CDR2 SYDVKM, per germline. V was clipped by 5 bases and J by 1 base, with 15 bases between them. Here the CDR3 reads CASSTAGGRSYEQYF. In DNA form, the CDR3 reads TGTGCCAGCAGTACCGCCGGGGGGCGGTCCTACGAGCAGTACTTC.

In nucleotides, the CDR3 is TGTGCCACCAGCAGAGCGAGCGGGGCTAACACCGGGGAGCTGTTTTTT. This sequence encodes CATSRASGANTGELFF. V usage is TRBV15 and J usage is TRBJ2-2, with 7 bases that match TRBD2. The CDR3 is 16 amino acids. In germline, CDR1 is LNHNV, CDR2 YYDKDF (reference sequence). V was pared by 1 base and J by 2 bases, with 4 bases of the junction left unmatched. Combining the CDR3 with reference TRBV15 and TRBJ2-2 gives the whole variable domain DAMVIQNPRYQVTQFGKPVTLSCSQTLNHNVMYWYQQKSSQAPKLLFHYYDKDFNNEADTPDNFQSRRPNTSFCFLDIRSPGLGDTAMYLCATSRASGANTGELFFGEGSRLTVL.

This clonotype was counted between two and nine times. CDR3 sequence reads: CASTRRGDGLNTGELFF. The CDR3 DNA follows: TGTGCCAGCACGCGACGGGGGGACGGACTTAACACCGGGGAGCTGTTTTTT. This sequence joins TRBV6-5 and TRBJ2-2, with 7 bases lining up with TRBD2. The CDR3 is 17 residues long. J lost 2 bases, V lost 7 bases, and 13 bases had no gene match. Germline values: CDR1 MNHEY, CDR2 SVGAGI.

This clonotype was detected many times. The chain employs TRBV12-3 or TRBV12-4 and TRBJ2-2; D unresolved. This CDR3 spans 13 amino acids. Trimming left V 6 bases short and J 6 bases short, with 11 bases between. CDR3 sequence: CASRTDVPGELFF. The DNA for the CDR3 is TGTGCCAGCAGAACAGACGTCCCCGGGGAGCTGTTTTTT.

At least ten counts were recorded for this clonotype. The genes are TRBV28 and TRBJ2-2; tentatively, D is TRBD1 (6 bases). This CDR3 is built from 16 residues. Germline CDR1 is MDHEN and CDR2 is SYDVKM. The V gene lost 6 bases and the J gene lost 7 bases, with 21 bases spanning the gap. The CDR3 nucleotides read TGTGCCAGCAGACAAACAGGGACCCTCGGTGGCGGGGAGCTGTTTTTT. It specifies CASRQTGTLGGGELFF.

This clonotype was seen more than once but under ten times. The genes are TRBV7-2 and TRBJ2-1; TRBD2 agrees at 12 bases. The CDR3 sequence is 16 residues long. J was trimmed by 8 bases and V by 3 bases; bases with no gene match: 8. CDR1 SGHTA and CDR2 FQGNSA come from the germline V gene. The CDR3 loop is CASSLTSGSIWYEQFF. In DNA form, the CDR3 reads TGTGCCAGCAGCTTGACTAGCGGGAGTATTTGGTATGAGCAGTTCTTC.

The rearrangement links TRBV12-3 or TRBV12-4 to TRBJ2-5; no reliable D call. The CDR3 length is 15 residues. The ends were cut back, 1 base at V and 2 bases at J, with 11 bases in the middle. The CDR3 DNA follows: TGTGCCAGCAGTTTAGGCCCTCAAATACAAGAGACCCAGTACTTC. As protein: CASSLGPQIQETQYF.

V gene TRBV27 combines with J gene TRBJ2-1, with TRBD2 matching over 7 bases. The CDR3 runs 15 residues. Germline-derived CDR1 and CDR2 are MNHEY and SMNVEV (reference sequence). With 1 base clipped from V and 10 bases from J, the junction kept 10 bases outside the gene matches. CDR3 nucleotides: TGTGCCAGCAGTTTATGGGCTAGCGGAGGTGTCGAGCAGTTCTTC. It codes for CASSLWASGGVEQFF.

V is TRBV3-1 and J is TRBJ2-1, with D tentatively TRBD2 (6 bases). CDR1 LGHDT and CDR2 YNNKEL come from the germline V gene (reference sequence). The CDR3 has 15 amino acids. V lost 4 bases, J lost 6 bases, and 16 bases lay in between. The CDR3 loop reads CASSRKSLGGNEQFF. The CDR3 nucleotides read TGTGCCAGCAGCCGGAAAAGCCTGGGGGGCAATGAGCAGTTCTTC.

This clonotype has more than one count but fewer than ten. Here the CDR3 DNA reads TGCAGCGTTGAAGAGCGGACAGCAAATGAGCAGTTCTTC. It codes for CSVEERTANEQFF. V and J are TRBV29-1 and TRBJ2-1, with D perhaps matching TRBD1 (6 bases). Germline CDR1 and CDR2: SQVTM and ANQGSEA. The length of the CDR3 is 13 residues. V was shortened by 0 bases and J by 7 bases, with 10 bases between the two germline ends.